The source of this T cell receptor beta chain is a study of blood T cell repertoires in COVID-19. Study-wide background: The origin of the acute and convalescent COVID-19 samples was the United States, Italy and Spain.

The method was immunoSEQ multiplex PCR; TCRdb's version includes in-frame clones alone and lacks a portion of them. Here the sample spans tens of thousands of clones, about 92% being singletons. The Seattle patients joined while their infection was active and were tracked longitudinally afterward. The receptor's source is a man aged 50 to 60 with COVID-19, enrolled during active disease. The sample consisted of peripheral blood.

The CDR3 here is CASSVRQMNTEAFF. The CDR3 region has the DNA TGTGCCAGCAGCGTTCGACAGATGAACACTGAAGCTTTCTTT. V is TRBV3-1 (or the pseudogene TRBV3-2) and J is TRBJ1-1; possible D gene TRBD1, 5 bases. V dropped 5 bases and J dropped 0 bases, with 10 bases sitting between them. The germline CDR1 and CDR2 sequences are LGHDT and YNNKEL (reference sequence). The length of the CDR3 is 14 residues.